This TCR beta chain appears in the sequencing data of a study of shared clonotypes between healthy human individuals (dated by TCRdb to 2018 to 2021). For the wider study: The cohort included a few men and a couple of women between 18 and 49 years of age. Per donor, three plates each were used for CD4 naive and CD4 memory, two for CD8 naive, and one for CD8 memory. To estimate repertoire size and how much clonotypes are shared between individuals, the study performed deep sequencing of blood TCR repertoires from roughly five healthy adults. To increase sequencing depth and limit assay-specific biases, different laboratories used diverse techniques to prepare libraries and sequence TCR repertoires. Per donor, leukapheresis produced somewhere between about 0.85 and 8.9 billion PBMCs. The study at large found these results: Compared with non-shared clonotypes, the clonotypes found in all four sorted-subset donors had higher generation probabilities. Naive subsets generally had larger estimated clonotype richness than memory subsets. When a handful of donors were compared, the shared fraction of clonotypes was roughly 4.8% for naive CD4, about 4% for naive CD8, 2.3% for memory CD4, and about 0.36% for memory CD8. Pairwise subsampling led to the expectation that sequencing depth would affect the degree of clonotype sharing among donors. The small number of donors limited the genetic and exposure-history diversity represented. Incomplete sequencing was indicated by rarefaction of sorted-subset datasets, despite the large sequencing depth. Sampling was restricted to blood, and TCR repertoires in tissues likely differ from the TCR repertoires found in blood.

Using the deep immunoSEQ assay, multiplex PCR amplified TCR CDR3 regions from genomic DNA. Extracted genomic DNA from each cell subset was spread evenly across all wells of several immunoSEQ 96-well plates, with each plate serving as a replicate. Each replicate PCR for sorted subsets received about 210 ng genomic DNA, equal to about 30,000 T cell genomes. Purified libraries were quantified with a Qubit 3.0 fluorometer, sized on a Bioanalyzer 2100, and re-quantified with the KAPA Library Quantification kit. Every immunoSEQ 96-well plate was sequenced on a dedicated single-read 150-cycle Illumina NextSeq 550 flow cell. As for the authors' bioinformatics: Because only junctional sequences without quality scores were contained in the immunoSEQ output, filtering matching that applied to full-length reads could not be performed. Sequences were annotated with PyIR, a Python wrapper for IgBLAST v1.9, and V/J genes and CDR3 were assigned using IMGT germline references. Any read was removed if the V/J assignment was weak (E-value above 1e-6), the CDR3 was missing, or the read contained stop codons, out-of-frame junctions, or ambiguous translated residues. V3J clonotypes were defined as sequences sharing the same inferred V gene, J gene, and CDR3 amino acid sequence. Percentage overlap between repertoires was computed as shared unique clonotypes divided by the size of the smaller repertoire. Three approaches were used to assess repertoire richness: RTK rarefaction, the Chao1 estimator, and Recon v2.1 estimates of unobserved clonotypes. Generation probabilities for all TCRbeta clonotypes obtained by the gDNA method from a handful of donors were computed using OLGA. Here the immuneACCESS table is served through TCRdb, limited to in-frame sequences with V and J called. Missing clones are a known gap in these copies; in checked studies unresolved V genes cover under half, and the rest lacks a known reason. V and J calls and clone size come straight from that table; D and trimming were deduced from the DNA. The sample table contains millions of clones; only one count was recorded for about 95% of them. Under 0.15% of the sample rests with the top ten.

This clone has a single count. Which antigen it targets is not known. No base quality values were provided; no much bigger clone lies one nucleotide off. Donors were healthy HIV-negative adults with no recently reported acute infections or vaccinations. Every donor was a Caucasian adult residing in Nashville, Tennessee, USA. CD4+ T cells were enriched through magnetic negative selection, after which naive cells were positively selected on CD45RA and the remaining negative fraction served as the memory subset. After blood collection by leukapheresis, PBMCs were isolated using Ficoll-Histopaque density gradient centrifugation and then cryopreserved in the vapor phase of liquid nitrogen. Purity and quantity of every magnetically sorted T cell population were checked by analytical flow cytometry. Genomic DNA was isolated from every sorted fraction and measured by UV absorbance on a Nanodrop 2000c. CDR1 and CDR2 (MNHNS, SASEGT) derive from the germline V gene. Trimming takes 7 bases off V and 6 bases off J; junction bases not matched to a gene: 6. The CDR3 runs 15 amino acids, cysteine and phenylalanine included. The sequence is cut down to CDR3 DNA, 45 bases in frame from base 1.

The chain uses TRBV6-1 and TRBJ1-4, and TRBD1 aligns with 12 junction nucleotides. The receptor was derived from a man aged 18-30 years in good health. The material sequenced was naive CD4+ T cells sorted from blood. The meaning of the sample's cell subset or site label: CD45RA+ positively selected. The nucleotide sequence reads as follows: TGTGCCAGCAAACGGGACAGGGGGCGCGATGAAAAACTGTTTTTT. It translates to CASKRDRGRDEKLFF.